The clone carrying this T cell receptor (beta chain) was seen just once. This entry comes from a study of OX40 agonist ivuxolimab in advanced cancers. Overall study context: Ivuxolimab, an antibody that agonizes OX40 (CD134), was administered to the patients.

Germline CDR1 is ENHRY and CDR2 is SYGVKD. The V gene lost 0 bases and the J gene lost 6 bases, with 4 bases spanning the gap. The length of the CDR3 is 12 residues. Assay used: immunoSEQ multiplex PCR; TCRdb lists only in-frame clones, some missing. The sample lists more than 65,000 clones, roughly four fifths occurring once. The chain employs TRBV10-3 and TRBJ2-3; D gene unclear. The sequence was collected from an adult with an advanced solid tumor such as melanoma, head and neck, liver or kidney cancer. The sequences come from CD4+ or CD8+ T cells sorted from blood, collected in a trial of the OX40 agonist ivuxolimab. The CDR3 reads CAISESMDTQYF. CDR3 DNA sequence: TGTGCCATCAGTGAGTCGATGGATACGCAGTATTTT.